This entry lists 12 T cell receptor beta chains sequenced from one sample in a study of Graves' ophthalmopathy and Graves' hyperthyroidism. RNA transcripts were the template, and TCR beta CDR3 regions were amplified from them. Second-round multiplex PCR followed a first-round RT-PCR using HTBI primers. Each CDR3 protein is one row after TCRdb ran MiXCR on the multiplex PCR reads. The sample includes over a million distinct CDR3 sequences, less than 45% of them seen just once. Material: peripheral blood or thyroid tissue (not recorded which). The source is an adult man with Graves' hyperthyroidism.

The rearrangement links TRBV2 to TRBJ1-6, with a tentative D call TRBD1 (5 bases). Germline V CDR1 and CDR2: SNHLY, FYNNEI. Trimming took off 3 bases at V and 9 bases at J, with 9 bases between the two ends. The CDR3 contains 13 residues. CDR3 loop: CASSERQPSPLHF. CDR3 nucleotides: TGTGCCAGCAGTGAGCGACAGCCTTCACCCCTCCACTTT.

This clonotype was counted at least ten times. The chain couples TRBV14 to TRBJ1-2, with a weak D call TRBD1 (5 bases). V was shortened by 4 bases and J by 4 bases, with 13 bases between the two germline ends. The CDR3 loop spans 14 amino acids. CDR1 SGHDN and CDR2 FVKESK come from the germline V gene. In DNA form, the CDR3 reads TGTGCCAGCAGCCTAACGACAGCCCTCTATGGCTACACCTTC. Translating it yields CASSLTTALYGYTF. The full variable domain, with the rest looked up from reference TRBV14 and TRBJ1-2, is EAGVTQFPSHSVIEKGQTVTLRCDPISGHDNLYWYRRVMGKEIKFLLHFVKESKQDESGMPNNRFLAERTGGTYSTLKVQPAELEDSGVYFCASSLTTALYGYTFGSGTRLTVV.

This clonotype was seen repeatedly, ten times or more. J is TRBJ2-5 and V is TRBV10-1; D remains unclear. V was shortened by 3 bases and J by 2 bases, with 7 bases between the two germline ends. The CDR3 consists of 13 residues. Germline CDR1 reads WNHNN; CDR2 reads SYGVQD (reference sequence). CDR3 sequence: CASSEGQQETQYF. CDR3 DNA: TGCGCCAGCAGTGAAGGGCAGCAAGAGACCCAGTACTTC.

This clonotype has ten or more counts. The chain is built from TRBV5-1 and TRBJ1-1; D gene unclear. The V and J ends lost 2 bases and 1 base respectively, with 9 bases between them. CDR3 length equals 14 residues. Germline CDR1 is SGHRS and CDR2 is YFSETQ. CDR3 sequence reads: CASSLLQKNTEAFF. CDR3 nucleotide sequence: TGCGCCAGCAGCTTATTACAGAAGAACACTGAAGCTTTCTTT.

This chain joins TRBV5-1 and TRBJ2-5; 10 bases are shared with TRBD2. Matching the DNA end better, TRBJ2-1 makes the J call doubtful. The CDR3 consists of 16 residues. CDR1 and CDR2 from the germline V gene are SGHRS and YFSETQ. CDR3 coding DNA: TGCGCCAGCAGCTTCCTAGCGGGAGTGTCCTACAATGAGCAGTTCTTC. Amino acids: CASSFLAGVSYNEQFF.

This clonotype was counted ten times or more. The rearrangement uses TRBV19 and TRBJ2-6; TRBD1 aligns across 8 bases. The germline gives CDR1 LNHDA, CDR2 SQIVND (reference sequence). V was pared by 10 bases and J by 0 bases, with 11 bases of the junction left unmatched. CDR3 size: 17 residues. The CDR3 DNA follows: TGTGCCACCGGCGGGGCAGGGGGCGCCTCTGGGGCCAACGTCCTGACTTTC. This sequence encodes CATGGAGGASGANVLTF.

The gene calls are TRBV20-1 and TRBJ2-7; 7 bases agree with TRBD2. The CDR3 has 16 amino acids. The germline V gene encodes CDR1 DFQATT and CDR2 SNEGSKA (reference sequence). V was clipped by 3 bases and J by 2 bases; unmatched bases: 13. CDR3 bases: TGCAGTGCTAGCTCCCCCACTAGCGCCGCCGCCTACGAGCAGTACTTC. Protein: CSASSPTSAAAYEQYF.

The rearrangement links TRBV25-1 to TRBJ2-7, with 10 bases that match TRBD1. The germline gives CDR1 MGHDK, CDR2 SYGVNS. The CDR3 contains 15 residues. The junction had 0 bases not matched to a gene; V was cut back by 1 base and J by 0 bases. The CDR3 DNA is TGTGCCAGCAGTGAATGGACAGGGGGCTCCTACGAGCAGTACTTC. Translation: CASSEWTGGSYEQYF.

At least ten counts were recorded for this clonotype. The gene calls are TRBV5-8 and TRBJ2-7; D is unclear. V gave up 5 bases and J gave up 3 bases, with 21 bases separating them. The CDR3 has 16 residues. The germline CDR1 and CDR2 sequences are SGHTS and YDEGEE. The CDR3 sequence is CASSPTSGRDNYEQYF. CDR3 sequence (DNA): TGTGCCAGCAGTCCAACATCCGGACGCGATAACTACGAGCAGTACTTC.

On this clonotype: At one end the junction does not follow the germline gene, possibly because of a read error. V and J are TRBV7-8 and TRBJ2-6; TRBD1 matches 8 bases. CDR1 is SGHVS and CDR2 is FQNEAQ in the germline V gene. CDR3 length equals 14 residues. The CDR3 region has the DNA TGTGCCAGCAGCTTACAGGGGGCGAAGAACACTGAAGCTTTC. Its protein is CASSLQGAKNTEAF.

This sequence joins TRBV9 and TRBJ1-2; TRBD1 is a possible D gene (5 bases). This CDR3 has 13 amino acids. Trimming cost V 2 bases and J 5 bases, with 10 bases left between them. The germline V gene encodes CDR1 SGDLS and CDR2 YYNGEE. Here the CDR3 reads CASSVGTSYGYTF. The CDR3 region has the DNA TGTGCCAGCAGCGTGGGGACCTCATATGGCTACACCTTC.

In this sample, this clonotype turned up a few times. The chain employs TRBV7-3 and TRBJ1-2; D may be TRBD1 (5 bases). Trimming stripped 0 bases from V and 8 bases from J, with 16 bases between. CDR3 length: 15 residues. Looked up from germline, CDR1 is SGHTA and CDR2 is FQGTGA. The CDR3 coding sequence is TGTGCCAGCAGCTTAACAGGCAGGGCGAACGACGGCTACACCTTC. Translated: CASSLTGRANDGYTF.